A selection of T cell receptor beta chains follows, all from one sample in a study of T-cell memory formation after mild COVID-19. TCRdb itself ran the 5' RACE reads through MiXCR, one entry per CDR3 protein. This table holds hundreds of thousands of distinct CDR3 sequences, roughly 20% found once. Material for sequencing was PBMCs or a T cell subset sorted from them (not recorded which). These receptors originate from an adult woman who had mild COVID-19 (a few samples of this study predate the infection). Cell type and time point are not known. CDR3s include the opening cysteine and the closing phenylalanine or tryptophan. The order of the fields is V gene, J gene, CDR3 protein.

v_call: TRBV25-1; j_call: TRBJ2-5; cdr3_aa: CASSESGTSGQETQYF
v_call: TRBV11-3; j_call: TRBJ2-4; cdr3_aa: CASSLVETGRIAKNIQYF
v_call: TRBV11-3; j_call: TRBJ2-1; cdr3_aa: CASSSRADEQFF
v_call: TRBV21-1; j_call: TRBJ2-7; cdr3_aa: CASSKGPGQGPYEQYF
v_call: TRBV19; j_call: TRBJ1-2; cdr3_aa: CASSIDLTGSRYGYTF
v_call: TRBV7-2; j_call: TRBJ1-3; cdr3_aa: CASSSERSSGNTIYF
v_call: TRBV12-3/TRBV12-4; j_call: TRBJ2-7; cdr3_aa: CASSPRRGQGYEQYF
v_call: TRBV24-1; j_call: TRBJ2-7; cdr3_aa: CATSDWGIGGSYEQYF
v_call: TRBV24-1; j_call: TRBJ2-1; cdr3_aa: CATSFAGGLYNEQFF
v_call: TRBV20-1; j_call: TRBJ1-4; cdr3_aa: CSARMGVNEKLFF
v_call: TRBV20-1; j_call: TRBJ1-6; cdr3_aa: CSAIRGTRDSPLHF
v_call: TRBV9; j_call: TRBJ2-7; cdr3_aa: CASSVSGPGEQYF
v_call: TRBV18; j_call: TRBJ1-1; cdr3_aa: CASSLGQDRTEAFF
v_call: TRBV24-1; j_call: TRBJ2-3; cdr3_aa: CATSDFKTSTDTQYF
v_call: TRBV7-6; j_call: TRBJ2-5; cdr3_aa: CASSFARQETQYF
v_call: TRBV11-2; j_call: TRBJ2-3; cdr3_aa: CASSLGQGLAGGPDTQYF
v_call: TRBV7-2; j_call: TRBJ2-2; cdr3_aa: CASSLAGGQGNGELFF
v_call: TRBV6-6; j_call: TRBJ2-2; cdr3_aa: CASRQDGPNTGELFF
v_call: TRBV7-6; j_call: TRBJ1-2; cdr3_aa: CASSLGEGTVYGYTF
v_call: TRBV29-1; j_call: TRBJ2-1; cdr3_aa: CSVLSSYNEQFF
v_call: TRBV7-9; j_call: TRBJ2-7; cdr3_aa: CASSQSTSGMHSYEQYF
v_call: TRBV7-8; j_call: TRBJ2-5; cdr3_aa: CASSLGAGRETQYF
v_call: TRBV29-1; j_call: TRBJ1-1; cdr3_aa: CSVGTDAEAFF
v_call: TRBV10-3; j_call: TRBJ1-1; cdr3_aa: CAISTGTAFPPLNTEAFF
v_call: TRBV20-1; j_call: TRBJ2-1; cdr3_aa: CSASPSGGVNEQFF
v_call: TRBV7-9; j_call: TRBJ1-1; cdr3_aa: CASRATGNTEAFF
v_call: TRBV7-2; j_call: TRBJ2-7; cdr3_aa: CASSLTGTVTGGSEQYF
v_call: TRBV7-2; j_call: TRBJ2-1; cdr3_aa: CASSPEREGPQRFF
v_call: TRBV7-6; j_call: TRBJ2-3; cdr3_aa: CASSHEAESTDTQYF
v_call: TRBV5-4; j_call: TRBJ2-3; cdr3_aa: CASSFTLAGGTDTQYF
v_call: TRBV7-9; j_call: TRBJ2-3; cdr3_aa: CASSLTGTSPADTQYF
v_call: TRBV20-1; j_call: TRBJ1-1; cdr3_aa: CSAVPGQGGFAGFRRALNTEAFF
v_call: TRBV19; j_call: TRBJ1-5; cdr3_aa: CASSMGQGIGNQPQHF
v_call: TRBV12-3/TRBV12-4; j_call: TRBJ2-7; cdr3_aa: CASSLVDEQYF
v_call: TRBV7-9; j_call: TRBJ1-1; cdr3_aa: CASSFGREPAEAFF
v_call: TRBV7-3; j_call: TRBJ2-7; cdr3_aa: CASSIGSRAAYEQYF
v_call: TRBV24-1; j_call: TRBJ2-1; cdr3_aa: CATSDPANEQFF
v_call: TRBV7-9; j_call: TRBJ2-1; cdr3_aa: CASSLALGTSGGSSYNEQFF
v_call: TRBV14; j_call: TRBJ2-1; cdr3_aa: CASSHRQGAWTSGRANEQFF
v_call: TRBV9; j_call: TRBJ1-5; cdr3_aa: CASSVEGVQPQHF
v_call: TRBV29-1; j_call: TRBJ1-2; cdr3_aa: CSVRQGNYGYTF
v_call: TRBV24-1; j_call: TRBJ2-2; cdr3_aa: CATSETTGYTGELFF
v_call: TRBV7-9; j_call: TRBJ2-1; cdr3_aa: CASSNRYNEQFF
v_call: TRBV28; j_call: TRBJ1-5; cdr3_aa: CASREADKLQPQHF
v_call: TRBV30; j_call: TRBJ1-2; cdr3_aa: CAWSYPYDGSPHGYTF
v_call: TRBV7-9; j_call: TRBJ1-2; cdr3_aa: CASSSIGPGASRYGYTF
v_call: TRBV6-4; j_call: TRBJ2-7; cdr3_aa: CASMWERDSYEQYF
v_call: TRBV9; j_call: TRBJ2-1; cdr3_aa: CASSVSNRGPNEQFF
v_call: TRBV5-6; j_call: TRBJ2-3; cdr3_aa: CASSAGLAGPDRTDTQYF
v_call: TRBV7-9; j_call: TRBJ2-7; cdr3_aa: CASSLAPSGSYEQYF
v_call: TRBV24-1; j_call: TRBJ1-1; cdr3_aa: CATSDAGPEREAFF
v_call: TRBV19; j_call: TRBJ2-5; cdr3_aa: CASSMTLQETQYF
v_call: TRBV18; j_call: TRBJ2-2; cdr3_aa: CASSPTRDRYTGELFF